This paragraph reports one T cell receptor (beta chain). The target of this receptor is not known. Base qualities are not at hand, and no much larger clone is one base apart. This sample was included in a study of blood T cell repertoires in COVID-19 (dated by TCRdb to 2019 to 2021). For context, the study as a whole: Samples covering the acute and convalescent phases of COVID-19 were provided by collaborators in the United States, Italy and Spain. The material from the prospective study consisted of cDNA or gDNA derived from T cells, B-cell-depleted T cells, or PBMCs. Deeply sampled blood TCRbeta repertoires from subjects exposed to, actively infected with, or recovered from COVID-19 were included in the dataset. The repertoires were released in a freely available public database meant as a resource for research on the immune response to SARS-CoV-2. The samples were drawn from two sources: the first 160 participants of the ongoing ImmuneRACE study, and 1,200 or so subjects contributed by 6 global collaborators. Sample metadata almost always included a de-identified subject ID, COVID-19 status, age in years and sex. Where available, HLA class I and class II types were taken from metadata supplied by the sample provider and were not determined by assay-based typing.

V has 5 bases trimmed and J has 2 bases trimmed; junction bases matching no gene number 5. Its CDR3 holds 16 amino acids, cysteine through phenylalanine. The read is trimmed to its CDR3 DNA, 48 bases read in frame from base 1. CDR1 MNHEY and CDR2 SMNVEV were looked up in the germline V gene (reference sequence). Overall study results and their limits: Clinical and demographic metadata were provided uncurated, with the amount varying by source and participant.

TCRbeta CDR3 regions were amplified from genomic DNA by means of the immunoSEQ Assay, a bias-controlled multiplex PCR. The published analysis was carried out like this. Within the assay, amplification of reference gene primers was used to estimate how many nucleated cells each sample contained. To quantify the absolute abundance of each unique TCRbeta CDR3 rearrangement, sequence reads were collapsed and filtered. For each sample, productive Simpson clonality was calculated by taking the square root of Simpson's diversity index across productive rearrangements. What TCRdb holds here is the immuneACCESS table cut down to in-frame rearrangements. Part of the clones is not present; checked against another copy, under half of the missing clones reflect an unresolved V gene, and the others are unexplained. The V and J calls and the clone size are those of that table, but D and trimming were determined from the DNA. In all, the sample holds 200,000 to 300,000 clones, and around 87% of those were seen once. Roughly 5% of the sample lies in the top ten.

One collaborating source in Seattle enrolled patients during active infection and followed them longitudinally through the course of disease. The collaborating institutions used their own protocols to collect whole blood in K2EDTA tubes. Collaborator samples were shipped for TCRbeta analysis as frozen whole blood, isolated PBMCs, or DNA extracted from either sample type. The chain joins TRBV27 to TRBJ2-5, with 13 junctional bases fitting TRBD2. The receptor was isolated from a woman aged 55 to 70 with COVID-19, enrolled during active disease. Sequences were obtained from peripheral blood. The nucleotide sequence is TGTGCCAGCAGTCCCTGGACTAGCGGGAGTCAAGAGACCCAGTACTTC. It codes for CASSPWTSGSQETQYF.